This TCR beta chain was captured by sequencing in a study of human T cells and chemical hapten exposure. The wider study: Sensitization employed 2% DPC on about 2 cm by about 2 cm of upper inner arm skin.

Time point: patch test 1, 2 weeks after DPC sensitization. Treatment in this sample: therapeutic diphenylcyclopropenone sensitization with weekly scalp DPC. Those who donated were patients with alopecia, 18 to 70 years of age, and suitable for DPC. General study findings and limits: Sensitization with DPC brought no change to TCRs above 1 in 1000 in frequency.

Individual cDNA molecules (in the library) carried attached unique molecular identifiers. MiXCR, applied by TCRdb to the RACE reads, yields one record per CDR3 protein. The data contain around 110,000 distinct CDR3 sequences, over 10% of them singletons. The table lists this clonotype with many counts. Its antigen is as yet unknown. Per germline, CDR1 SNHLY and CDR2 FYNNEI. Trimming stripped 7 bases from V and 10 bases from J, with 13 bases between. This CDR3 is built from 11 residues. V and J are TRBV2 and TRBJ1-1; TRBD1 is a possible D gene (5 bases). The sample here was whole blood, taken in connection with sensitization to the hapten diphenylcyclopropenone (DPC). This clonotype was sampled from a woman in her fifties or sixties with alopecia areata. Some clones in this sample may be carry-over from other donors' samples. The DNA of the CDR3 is TGTGCCAGCAAGATCGGACACGGAGCTTTCTTT. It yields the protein CASKIGHGAFF.